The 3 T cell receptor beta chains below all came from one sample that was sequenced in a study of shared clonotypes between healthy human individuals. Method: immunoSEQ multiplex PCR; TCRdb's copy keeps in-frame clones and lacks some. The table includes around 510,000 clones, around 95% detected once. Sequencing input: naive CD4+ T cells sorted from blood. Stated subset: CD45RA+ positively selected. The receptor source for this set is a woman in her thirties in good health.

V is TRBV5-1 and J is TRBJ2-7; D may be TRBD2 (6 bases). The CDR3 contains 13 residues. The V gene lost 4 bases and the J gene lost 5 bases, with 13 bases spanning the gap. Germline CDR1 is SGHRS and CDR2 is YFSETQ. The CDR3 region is CASSRGLYDEQYF. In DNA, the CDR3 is TGCGCCAGCAGCAGGGGACTCTACGACGAGCAGTACTTC.

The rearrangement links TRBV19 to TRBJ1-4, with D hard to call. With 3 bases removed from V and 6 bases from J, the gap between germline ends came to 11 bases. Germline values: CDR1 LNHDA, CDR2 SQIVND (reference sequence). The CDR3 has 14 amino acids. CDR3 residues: CASSIGPRDEKLFF. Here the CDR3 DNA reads TGTGCCAGTAGTATCGGACCACGGGATGAAAAACTGTTTTTT.

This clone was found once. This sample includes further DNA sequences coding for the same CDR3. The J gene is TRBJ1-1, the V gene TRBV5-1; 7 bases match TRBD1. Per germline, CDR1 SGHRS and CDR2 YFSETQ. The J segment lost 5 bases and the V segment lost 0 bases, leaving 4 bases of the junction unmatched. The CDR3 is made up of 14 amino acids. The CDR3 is CASSLGDRATEAFF. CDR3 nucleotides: TGCGCCAGCAGCTTGGGTGACAGGGCTACTGAAGCTTTCTTT.